The entry that follows covers one T cell receptor (beta chain) sequence. Each individual donor underwent a draw of roughly 10 milliliters of peripheral blood. The source of the sample is a study of blood T cells in healthy people across ages. Using a J-beta primer mix together with a sample-barcoded 5' primer, a second PCR was run for about 6 to 11 cycles. MiXCR, applied by TCRdb to the 5' RACE reads, yields one record per CDR3 protein. The sample gives hundreds of thousands of distinct CDR3 sequences, 29% of which show up once; about 18% is in the top ten. The germline CDR1 and CDR2 sequences are SGHRS and YFSETQ. Trimming removed 0 bases at V and 3 bases at J, with 13 bases between. This CDR3 region has 16 residues.

The rearrangement links TRBV5-1 to TRBJ2-1; TRBD2 is a possible D gene (5 bases). The source material was blood. The receptor comes from an elderly woman in good health. CDR3 sequence: CASSLEAAVDYNEQFF. CDR3 nucleotides: TGCGCCAGCAGCTTGGAAGCGGCAGTTGACTACAATGAGCAGTTCTTC.